The present T cell receptor (beta chain) was sequenced within a study of shared clonotypes between healthy human individuals. Study-level results: Non-shared clonotypes had lower generation probabilities than those shared by all four donors. Estimated richness was generally greater in naive than memory subsets. Clonotypes that were shared across a handful of donors made up about 5.1% of naive CD4 clonotypes.

The assay was immunoSEQ multiplex PCR, and TCRdb's table has in-frame clones only and misses some. The repertoire holds about 1.5 million clones, with 98% as singletons. The study separated CD4+ cells into CD45RA+ naive and CD45RA-negative memory subsets. CDR1 is MGHRA, CDR2 YSYEKL, per germline. The CDR3 extends over 14 amino acids. As to this clone: Its target is unknown.

Sequencing was performed on naive CD4+ T cells sorted from blood. Subset described: CD45RA+ positively selected. The chain recombines TRBV4-1 with TRBJ1-5, with unresolved D. The source is a man under 40 in good health. The CDR3: CASGHEVGNQPQHF. CDR3 bases: TGCGCAAGCGGGCACGAGGTTGGTAATCAGCCCCAGCATTTT.